This T cell receptor (beta chain) was identified during a study of T cell responses to AZD1222 COVID-19 vaccine (dated by TCRdb to about 2021). For the wider study: AZD1222 recipients with second doses at about 4 weeks or about 12 weeks were pooled, because spike-specific TCR depth and breadth did not differ between schedules. A total of approximately 240 trial participants underwent TCR sequencing, of whom about 210 had received two doses of AZD1222 and around 26 had received two doses of the MenACWY control vaccine. Trial participants were enrolled by age into 18-55, 56-69 and 70-plus year subgroups, with 148, 28 and 57 TCR-sequenced participants respectively. The research as a whole found: In the small 56-69-year group, the increase in depth fell short of significance, most likely because of low power. Participants were mostly white British and included more females than males, and it was suggested by the authors that clonal diversity may have been underestimated. The whole spike protein was spanned by vaccine-associated CD4 TCRs, and dominant responses were seen in regions 160-218 and 743-854. After two AZD1222 doses, both the breadth and the depth of spike-specific TCRs were significantly higher than at day 0 and than in MenACWY recipients. Nearly half of unique spike-specific TCRs reportedly recognized epitopes outside regions mutated in the B.1.351 and B.1.1.7 variants. Only 5 to 7 AZD1222 recipients were SARS-CoV-2 seropositive at baseline, limiting conclusions about previously exposed vaccinees. Because no samples from the day 14 peak response were available, repertoires could be characterized only after the peak T cell response.

The time point label here, explained by the study, means: baseline before first vaccination. Samples from vaccinated people were obtained from the UK trials COV001 and COV002, which included a single-blind randomized controlled phase 2/3 trial of AZD1222 (ChAdOx1 nCoV-19) in healthy adults. Trial participant PBMC samples were collected at day 0 and day 28 after the second dose for TCRbeta chain sequencing. The CDR3 regions of human TCRbeta chains were analyzed by immunosequencing. Under the source paper's analysis protocol: Repertoire TCRs were checked for matches against a reference library of SARS-CoV-2-specific TCRs that had been generated using the MIRA antigen-specificity platform. Breadth was defined as the fraction of unique TCRs that were SARS-CoV-2-associated, and depth was defined as the fraction of total T cells that were SARS-CoV-2-associated. Each spike-specific TCR was assigned to its reactive spike region and to a CD4 or CD8 class using the MIRA data. Log10-transformed breadth and depth values were compared by one-way ANOVA with Sidak's multiple comparisons tests. TCRdb holds this immuneACCESS table with in-frame rearrangements only. Some clones are missing; in checked studies, unresolved V genes explain under half, and the rest has no known cause. V, J and clone size derive from that table, while D and trimming were established from the DNA sequence. The sample table records some 130,000 clones; roughly 92% of these occur just once. The ten largest clones capture more than 3% of the sample.

As concerns this clone: The specificity of this receptor is unknown. No much larger clonotype is one base removed from it; base qualities were not supplied.

This material consisted of peripheral blood, taken on day 0 of AZD1222 vaccination. The receptor comes from an adult in good health.

The nucleotide sequence is TGTGCCAGCAGTTTGCTTGGCGGAGAAAAACTGTTTTTT. It is translated as CASSLLGGEKLFF. The chain employs TRBV28 and TRBJ1-4, with no confidently assigned D gene. The trim is 3 bases for V and 8 bases for J, with a gap of 10 bases between the germline ends. Including the terminal cysteine and phenylalanine, the CDR3 comprises 13 residues. The kept DNA is CDR3 alone, 39 bases in frame from the first base. According to the germline V gene, CDR1 reads MDHEN and CDR2 reads SYDVKM.